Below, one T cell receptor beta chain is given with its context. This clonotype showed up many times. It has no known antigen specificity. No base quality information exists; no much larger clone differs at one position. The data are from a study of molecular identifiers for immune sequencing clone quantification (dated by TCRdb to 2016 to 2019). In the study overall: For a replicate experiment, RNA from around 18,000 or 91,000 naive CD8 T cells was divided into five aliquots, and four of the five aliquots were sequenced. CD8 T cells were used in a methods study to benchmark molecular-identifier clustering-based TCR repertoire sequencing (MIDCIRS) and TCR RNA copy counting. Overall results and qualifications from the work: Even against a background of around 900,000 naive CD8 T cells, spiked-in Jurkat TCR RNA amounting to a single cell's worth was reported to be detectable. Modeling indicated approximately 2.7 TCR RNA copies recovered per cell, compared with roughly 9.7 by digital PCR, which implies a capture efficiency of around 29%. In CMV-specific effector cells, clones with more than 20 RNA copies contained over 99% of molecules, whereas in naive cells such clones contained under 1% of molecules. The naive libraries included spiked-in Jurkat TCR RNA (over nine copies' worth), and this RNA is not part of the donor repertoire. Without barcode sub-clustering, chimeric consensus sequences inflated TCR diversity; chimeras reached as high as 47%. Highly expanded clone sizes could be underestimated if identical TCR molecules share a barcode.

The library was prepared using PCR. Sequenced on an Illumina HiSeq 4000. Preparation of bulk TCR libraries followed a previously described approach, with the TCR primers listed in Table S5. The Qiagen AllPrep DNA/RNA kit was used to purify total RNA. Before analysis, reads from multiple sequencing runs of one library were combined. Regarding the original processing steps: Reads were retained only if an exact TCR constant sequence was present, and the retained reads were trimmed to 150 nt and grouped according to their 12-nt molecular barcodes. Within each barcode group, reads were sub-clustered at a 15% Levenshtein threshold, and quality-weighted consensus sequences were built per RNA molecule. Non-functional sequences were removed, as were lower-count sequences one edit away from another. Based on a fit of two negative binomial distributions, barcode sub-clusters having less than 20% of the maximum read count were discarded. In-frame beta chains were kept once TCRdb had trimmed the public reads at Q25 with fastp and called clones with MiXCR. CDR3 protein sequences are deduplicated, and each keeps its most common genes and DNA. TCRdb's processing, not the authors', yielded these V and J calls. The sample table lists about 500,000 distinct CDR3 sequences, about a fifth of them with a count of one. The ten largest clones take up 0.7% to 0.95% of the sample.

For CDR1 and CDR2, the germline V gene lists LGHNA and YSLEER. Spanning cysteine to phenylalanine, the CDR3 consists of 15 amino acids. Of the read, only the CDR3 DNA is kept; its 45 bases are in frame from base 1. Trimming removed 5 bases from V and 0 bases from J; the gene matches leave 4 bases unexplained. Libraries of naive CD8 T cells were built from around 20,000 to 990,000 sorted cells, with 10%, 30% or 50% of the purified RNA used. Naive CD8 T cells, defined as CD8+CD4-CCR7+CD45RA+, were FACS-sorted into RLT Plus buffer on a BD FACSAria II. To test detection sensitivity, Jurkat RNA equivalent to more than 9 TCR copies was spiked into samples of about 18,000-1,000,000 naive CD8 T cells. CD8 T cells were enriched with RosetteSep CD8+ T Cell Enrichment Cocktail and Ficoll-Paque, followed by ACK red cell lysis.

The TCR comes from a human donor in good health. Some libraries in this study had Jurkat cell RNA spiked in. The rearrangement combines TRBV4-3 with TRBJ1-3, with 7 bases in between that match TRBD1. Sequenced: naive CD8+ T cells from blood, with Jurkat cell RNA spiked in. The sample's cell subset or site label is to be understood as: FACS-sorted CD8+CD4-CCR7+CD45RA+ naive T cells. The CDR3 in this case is CASSSGQPSGNTIYF. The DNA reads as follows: TGCGCCAGCAGCTCGGGACAGCCCTCTGGAAACACCATATATTTT.